The clone carrying this TCR beta chain has a handful of counts. Clones were read by immunoSEQ multiplex PCR, and TCRdb kept only the in-frame ones, dropping some. The sample shows just under 250,000 clones, approximately 90% of them seen only once. This sample was included in a study of blood T cell repertoires in COVID-19. The receptor comes from a woman younger than 45 who had recovered from COVID-19. Sequenced material: PBMCs or T cells enriched from blood (not recorded which).

CDR3 in amino acids: CASSYSRDLYGYTF. The CDR3 region has the DNA TGTGCCAGCAGTTACTCACGGGATCTCTATGGCTACACCTTC. The gene calls are TRBV6-6 and TRBJ1-2; D ambiguous. The CDR3 length is 14 residues. Looked up from germline, CDR1 is MNHNY and CDR2 is SVGAGI (reference sequence). V was clipped by 0 bases and J by 4 bases, with 9 bases between them.